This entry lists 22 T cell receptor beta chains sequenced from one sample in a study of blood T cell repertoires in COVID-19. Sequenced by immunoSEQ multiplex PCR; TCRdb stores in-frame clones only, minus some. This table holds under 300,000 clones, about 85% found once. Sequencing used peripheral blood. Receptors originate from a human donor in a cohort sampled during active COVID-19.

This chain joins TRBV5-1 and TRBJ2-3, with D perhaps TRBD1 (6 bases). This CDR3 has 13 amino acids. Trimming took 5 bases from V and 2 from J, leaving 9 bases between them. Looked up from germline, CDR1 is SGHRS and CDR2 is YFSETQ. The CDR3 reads CASSRQDTDTQYF. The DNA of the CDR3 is TGCGCCAGCAGTCGACAGGACACAGATACGCAGTATTTT.

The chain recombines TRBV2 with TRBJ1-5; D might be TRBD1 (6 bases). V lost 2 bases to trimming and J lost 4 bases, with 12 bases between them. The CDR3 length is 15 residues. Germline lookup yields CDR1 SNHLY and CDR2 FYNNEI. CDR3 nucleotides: TGTGCCAGCAGTGAACCCGGGACAAGAAATCAGCCCCAGCATTTT. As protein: CASSEPGTRNQPQHF.

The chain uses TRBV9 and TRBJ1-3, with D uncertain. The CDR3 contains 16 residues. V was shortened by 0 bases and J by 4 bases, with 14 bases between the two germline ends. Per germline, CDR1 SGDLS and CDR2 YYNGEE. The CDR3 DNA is TGTGCCAGCAGCGTAGGAGGCCTAGAGGGAGGAAACACCATATATTTT. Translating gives CASSVGGLEGGNTIYF.

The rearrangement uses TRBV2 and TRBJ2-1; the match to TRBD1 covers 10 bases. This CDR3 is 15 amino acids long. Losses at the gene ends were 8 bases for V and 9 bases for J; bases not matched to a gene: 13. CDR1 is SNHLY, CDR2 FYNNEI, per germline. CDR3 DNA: TGTGCCAGCGTTCCCAGACAGGGGGCTATAGGTGAGCAGTTCTTC. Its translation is CASVPRQGAIGEQFF.

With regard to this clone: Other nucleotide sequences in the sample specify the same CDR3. This chain's CDR3 is CASSLVLAGSTDTQYF. The CDR3 DNA reads TGCGCCAGCAGCTTGGTTCTAGCTGGAAGCACAGATACGCAGTATTTT. This chain links TRBV5-1 with TRBJ2-3; TRBD2 is a possible D gene (5 bases). The length of the CDR3 is 16 residues. Germline CDR1 reads SGHRS; CDR2 reads YFSETQ. V lost 0 bases, J lost 0 bases, and 11 bases lay in between.

This CDR3 reads CASSQSRGSYEQFF. The CDR3 DNA reads TGTGCCAGCAGCCAATCCCGGGGGAGCTATGAGCAGTTCTTC. J is TRBJ2-1 and V is TRBV3-1 (or the pseudogene TRBV3-2); a possible D gene is TRBD2 (6 bases). CDR1 and CDR2 (germline): LGHDT, YNNKEL (reference sequence). The V end was cut by 2 bases, the J end by 8 bases, with 13 bases between. The CDR3 runs 14 residues.

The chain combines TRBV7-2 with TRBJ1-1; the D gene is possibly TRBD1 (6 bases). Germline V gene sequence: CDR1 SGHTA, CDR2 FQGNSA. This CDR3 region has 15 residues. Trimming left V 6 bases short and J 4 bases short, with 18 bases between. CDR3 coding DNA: TGTGCCAGCAGTTTACACAGGGTGCAAGGCACTGAAGCTTTCTTT. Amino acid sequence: CASSLHRVQGTEAFF.

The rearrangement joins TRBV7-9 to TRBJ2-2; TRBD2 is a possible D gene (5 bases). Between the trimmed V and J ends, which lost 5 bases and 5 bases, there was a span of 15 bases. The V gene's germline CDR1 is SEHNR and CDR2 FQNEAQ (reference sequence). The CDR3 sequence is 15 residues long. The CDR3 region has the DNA TGTGCCAGCAGCCCTAGCAGGTGGGAAACCGGGGAGCTGTTTTTT. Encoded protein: CASSPSRWETGELFF.

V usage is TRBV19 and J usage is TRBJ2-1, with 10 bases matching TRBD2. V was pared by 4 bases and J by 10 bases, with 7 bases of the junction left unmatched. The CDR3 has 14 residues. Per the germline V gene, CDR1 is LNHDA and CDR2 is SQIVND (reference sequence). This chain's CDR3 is CASSTAGGSPEQFF. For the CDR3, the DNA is TGTGCCAGTAGTACAGCGGGGGGGAGCCCCGAGCAGTTCTTC.

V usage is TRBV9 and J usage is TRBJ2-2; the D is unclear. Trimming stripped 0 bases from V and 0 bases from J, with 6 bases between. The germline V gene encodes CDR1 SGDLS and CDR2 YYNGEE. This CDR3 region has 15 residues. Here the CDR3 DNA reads TGTGCCAGCAGCGTAGTGCAGGCGAACACCGGGGAGCTGTTTTTT. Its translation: CASSVVQANTGELFF.

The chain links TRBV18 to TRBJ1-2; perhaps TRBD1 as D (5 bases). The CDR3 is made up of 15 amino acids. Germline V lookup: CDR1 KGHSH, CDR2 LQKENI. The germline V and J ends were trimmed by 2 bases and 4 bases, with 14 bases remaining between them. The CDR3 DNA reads TGTGCCAGCTCACCATCACAGGCCCCGAGCTATGGCTACACCTTC. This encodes CASSPSQAPSYGYTF.

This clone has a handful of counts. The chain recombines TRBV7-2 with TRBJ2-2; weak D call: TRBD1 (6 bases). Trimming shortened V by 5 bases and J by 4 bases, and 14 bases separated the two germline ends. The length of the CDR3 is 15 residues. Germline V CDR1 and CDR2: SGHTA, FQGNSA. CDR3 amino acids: CASSRQDSSTGELFF. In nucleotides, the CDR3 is TGTGCCAGCAGCCGCCAGGACAGCTCCACCGGGGAGCTGTTTTTT.

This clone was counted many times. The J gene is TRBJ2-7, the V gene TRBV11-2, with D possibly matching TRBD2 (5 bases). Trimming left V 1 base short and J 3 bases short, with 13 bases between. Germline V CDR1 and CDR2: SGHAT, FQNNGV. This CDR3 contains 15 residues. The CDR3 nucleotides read TGTGCCAGCAGCTTAGGTCAGGACTCCTTCTACGAGCAGTACTTC. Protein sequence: CASSLGQDSFYEQYF.

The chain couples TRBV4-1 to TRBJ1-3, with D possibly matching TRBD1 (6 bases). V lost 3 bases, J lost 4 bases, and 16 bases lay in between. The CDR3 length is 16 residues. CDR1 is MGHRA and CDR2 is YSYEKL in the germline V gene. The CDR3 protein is CASSQPTGLVGNTIYF. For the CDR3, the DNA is TGCGCCAGCAGCCAGCCGACAGGACTGGTGGGAAACACCATATATTTT.

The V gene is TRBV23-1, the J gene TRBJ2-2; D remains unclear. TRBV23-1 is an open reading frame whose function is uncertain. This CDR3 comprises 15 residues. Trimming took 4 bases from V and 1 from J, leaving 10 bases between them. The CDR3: CASSRATMNTGELFF. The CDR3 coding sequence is TGCGCCAGCAGTCGGGCCACCATGAACACCGGGGAGCTGTTTTTT.

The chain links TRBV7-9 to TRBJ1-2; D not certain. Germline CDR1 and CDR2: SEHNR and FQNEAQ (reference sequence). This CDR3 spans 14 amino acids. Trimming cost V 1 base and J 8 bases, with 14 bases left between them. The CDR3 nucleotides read TGTGCCAGCAGCTTAGTAGGAGGACCGGGGGGCTACACCTTC. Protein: CASSLVGGPGGYTF.

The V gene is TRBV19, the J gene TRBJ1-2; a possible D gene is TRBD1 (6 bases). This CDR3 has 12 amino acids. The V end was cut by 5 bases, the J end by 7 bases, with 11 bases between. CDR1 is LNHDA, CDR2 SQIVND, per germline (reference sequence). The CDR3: CASSFLQGGYTF. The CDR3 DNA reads TGTGCCAGTAGTTTTTTACAGGGTGGCTACACCTTC. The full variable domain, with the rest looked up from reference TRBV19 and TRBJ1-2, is DGGITQSPKYLFRKEGQNVTLSCEQNLNHDAMYWYRQDPGQGLRLIYYSQIVNDFQKGDIAEGYSVSREKKESFPLTVTSAQKNPTAFYLCASSFLQGGYTFGSGTRLTVV.

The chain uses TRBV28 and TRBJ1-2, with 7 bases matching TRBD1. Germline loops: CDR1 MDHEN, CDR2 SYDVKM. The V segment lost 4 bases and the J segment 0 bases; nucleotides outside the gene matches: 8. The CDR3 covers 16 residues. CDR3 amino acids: CASSSSGGPANYGYTF. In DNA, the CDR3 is TGTGCCAGCAGTTCCTCAGGGGGTCCAGCTAACTATGGCTACACCTTC.

The CDR3 is CASSSNAGNAPGELFF. The CDR3 DNA is TGTGCCAGCAGCTCTAATGCGGGGAATGCACCAGGGGAGCTGTTTTTT. The rearrangement uses TRBV7-2 and TRBJ2-2; tentative D call: TRBD2 (6 bases). Germline-derived CDR1 and CDR2 are SGHTA and FQGNSA. The CDR3 totals 16 residues. The ends were cut back, 4 bases at V and 8 bases at J, with 20 bases in the middle.

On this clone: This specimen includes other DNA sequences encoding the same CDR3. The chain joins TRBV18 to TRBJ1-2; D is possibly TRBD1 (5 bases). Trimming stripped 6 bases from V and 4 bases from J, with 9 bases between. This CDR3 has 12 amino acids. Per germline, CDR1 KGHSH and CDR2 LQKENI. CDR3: CASSQDSYGYTF. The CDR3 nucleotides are TGTGCCAGCTCTCAAGACAGCTATGGCTACACCTTC.

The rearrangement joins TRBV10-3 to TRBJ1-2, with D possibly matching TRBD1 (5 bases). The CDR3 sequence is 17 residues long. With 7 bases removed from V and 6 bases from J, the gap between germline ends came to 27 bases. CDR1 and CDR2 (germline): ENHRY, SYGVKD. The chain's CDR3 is CAIKNGAGPVAVHGYTF. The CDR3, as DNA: TGTGCCATCAAAAACGGCGCAGGGCCAGTTGCGGTACATGGCTACACCTTC.

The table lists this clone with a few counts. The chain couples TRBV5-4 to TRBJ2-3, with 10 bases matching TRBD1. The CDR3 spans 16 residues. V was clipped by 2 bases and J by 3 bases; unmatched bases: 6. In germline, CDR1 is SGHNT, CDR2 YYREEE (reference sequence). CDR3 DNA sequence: TGTGCCAGCAGCTTACCGCCGGGACAGGGGACAGATACGCAGTATTTT. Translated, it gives CASSLPPGQGTDTQYF.